Included here is one T cell receptor (beta chain) sequence, with context. No antigen is known for it. The time point here: longitudinal time-point 1 (baseline). PBMCs numbering 2 million and stored at -80 C yielded the unsorted libraries. The data were obtained in a study of neurological immune-mediated disorders. Whole-study results and caveats: While HTLV-1-associated myelopathy showed the greatest TCR clonal expansion, multiple sclerosis showed the least, falling below healthy controls.

CDR1 is MNHEY, CDR2 SVGEGT, per germline. The CDR3 runs 16 residues. With V trimmed by 5 bases and J by 2 bases, 5 bases remained unmatched. cDNA synthesis was performed by 5'RACE with 10-nucleotide random UMIs. One entry per CDR3 protein results from TCRdb running MiXCR on the 5' RACE reads. The sample shows around 71,000 distinct CDR3 sequences, roughly an eighth of them seen only once. The sample was PBMCs. V and J are TRBV6-2 or TRBV6-3 and TRBJ2-5; TRBD2 matches 13 bases. The TCR originated in a female donor with HTLV-1-associated myelopathy (HAM/TSP). DNA of the CDR3: TGTGCCAGCAGTGCGGGACTAGCGGGAACTCAAGAGACCCAGTACTTC. This encodes CASSAGLAGTQETQYF.